This TCR beta chain was observed in a study of T cells in localized non-small cell lung cancer. A remark on this clone: Its antigen is undetermined.

Notes on the study in general: There was an association of higher blood T cell density with longer overall survival. A median of about 58 of the top 100 tumor clones appeared in adjacent lung, which was paired and uninvolved.

In germline, CDR1 is LNHDA, CDR2 SQIVND (reference sequence). The CDR3 has 17 amino acids. V was cut by 4 bases and J by 4 bases, with 20 bases left in between. Libraries were prepared by immunoSEQ multiplex PCR; TCRdb keeps only in-frame clonotypes and omits some of them. The sample contains 3,300 or so clones, 25% to 35% of which appear only once. The source was normal lung tissue next to the tumor, collected before any cancer treatment. This chain joins TRBV19 and TRBJ2-1; D is unclear. This receptor was taken from a woman aged 35-75 years with stage I lung adenocarcinoma. The CDR3 nucleotides are TGTGCCAGTAGTACCCAGCCGGCAGCCAGCTCTTACAATGAGCAGTTCTTC. It codes for CASSTQPAASSYNEQFF.